This note documents a single T cell receptor beta chain sequence. Reverse transcription of 0.5 to 1 ug RNA used random hexamers. TCRdb passed the immunoSEQ multiplex PCR reads through MiXCR, listing each CDR3 protein once. The sample lists 100,000 to 150,000 distinct CDR3 sequences, 90% to 95% occurring once. This record belongs to a study of CD8 T cells in Susac syndrome. The TCR sequence derives from a human donor with Susac syndrome. Material: CD8+ T cells from PBMCs.

CDR3 nucleotides: TGTGCCAGCAGCCCCATCGGGCCGAATTCACCCCTCCACTTT. Protein: CASSPIGPNSPLHF. The J gene is TRBJ1-6, the V gene TRBV7-9; D not certain. Trimming removed 5 bases at V and 7 bases at J, with 12 bases between. Germline values: CDR1 SEHNR, CDR2 FQNEAQ (reference sequence). CDR3 length: 14 amino acids.